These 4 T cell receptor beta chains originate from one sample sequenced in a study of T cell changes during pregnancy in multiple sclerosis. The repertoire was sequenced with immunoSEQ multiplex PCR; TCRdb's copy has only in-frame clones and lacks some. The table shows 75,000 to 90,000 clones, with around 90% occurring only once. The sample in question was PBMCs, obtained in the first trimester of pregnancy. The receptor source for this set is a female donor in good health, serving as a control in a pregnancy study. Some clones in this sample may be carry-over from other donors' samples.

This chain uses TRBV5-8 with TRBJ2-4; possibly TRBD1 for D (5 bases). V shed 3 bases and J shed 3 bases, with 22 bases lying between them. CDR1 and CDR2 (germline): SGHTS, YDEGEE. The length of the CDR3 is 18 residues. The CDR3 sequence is CASSSYPGGQGFKNIQYF. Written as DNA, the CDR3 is TGTGCCAGCAGCTCTTACCCCGGTGGACAAGGGTTCAAAAACATTCAGTACTTC.

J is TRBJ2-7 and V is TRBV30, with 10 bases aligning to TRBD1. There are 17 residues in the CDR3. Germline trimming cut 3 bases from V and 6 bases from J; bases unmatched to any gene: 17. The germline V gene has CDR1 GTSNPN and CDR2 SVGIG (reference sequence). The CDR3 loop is CAWSGKPRTGGWCEQYF. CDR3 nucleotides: TGTGCCTGGAGCGGCAAGCCCCGGACAGGGGGATGGTGCGAGCAGTACTTC.

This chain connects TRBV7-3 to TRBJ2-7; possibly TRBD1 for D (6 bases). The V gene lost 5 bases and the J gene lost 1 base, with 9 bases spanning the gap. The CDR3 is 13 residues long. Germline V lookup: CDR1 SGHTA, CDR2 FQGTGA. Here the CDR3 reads CASSPDSSYEQYF. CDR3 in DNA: TGTGCCAGCAGCCCGGACAGTTCCTACGAGCAGTACTTC.

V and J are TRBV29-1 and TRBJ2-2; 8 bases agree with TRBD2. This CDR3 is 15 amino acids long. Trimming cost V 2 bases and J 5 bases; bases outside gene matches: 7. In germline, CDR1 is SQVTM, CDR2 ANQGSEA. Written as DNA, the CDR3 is TGCAGCGTTGAAACCCCCAGCGGGGGAACCGGGGAGCTGTTTTTT. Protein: CSVETPSGGTGELFF.